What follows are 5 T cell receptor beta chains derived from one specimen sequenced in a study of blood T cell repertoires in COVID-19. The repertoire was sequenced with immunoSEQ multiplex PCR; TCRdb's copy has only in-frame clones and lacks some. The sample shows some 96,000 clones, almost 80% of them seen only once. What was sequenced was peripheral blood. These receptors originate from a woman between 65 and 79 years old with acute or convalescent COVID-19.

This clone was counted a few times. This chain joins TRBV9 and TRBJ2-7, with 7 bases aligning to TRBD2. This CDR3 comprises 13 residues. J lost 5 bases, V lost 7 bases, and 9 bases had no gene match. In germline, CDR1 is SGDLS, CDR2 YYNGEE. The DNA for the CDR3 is TGTGCCAGCTCCCGGGGCGGGGGAGACGAGCAGTACGTC. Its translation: CASSRGGGDEQYV.

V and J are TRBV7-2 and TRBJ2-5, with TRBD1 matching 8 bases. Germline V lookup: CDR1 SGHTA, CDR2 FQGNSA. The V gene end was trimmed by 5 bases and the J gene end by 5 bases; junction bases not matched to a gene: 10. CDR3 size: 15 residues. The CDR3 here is CASSDPGGALETQYF. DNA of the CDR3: TGTGCCAGCAGCGACCCAGGGGGCGCGTTGGAGACCCAGTACTTC.

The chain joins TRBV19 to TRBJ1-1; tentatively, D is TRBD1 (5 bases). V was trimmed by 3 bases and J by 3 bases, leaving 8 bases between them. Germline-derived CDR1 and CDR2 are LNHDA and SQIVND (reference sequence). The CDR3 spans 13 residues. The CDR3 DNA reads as TGTGCCAGTAGTATGTTAGGGGACACTGAAGCTTTCTTT. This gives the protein CASSMLGDTEAFF.

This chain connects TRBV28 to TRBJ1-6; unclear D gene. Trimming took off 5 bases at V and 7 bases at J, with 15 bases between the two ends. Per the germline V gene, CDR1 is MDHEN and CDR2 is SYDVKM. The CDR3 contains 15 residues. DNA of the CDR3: TGTGCCAGCAGTCCCCCCGGGAGTGCGAATTCACCCCTCCACTTT. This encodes CASSPPGSANSPLHF.

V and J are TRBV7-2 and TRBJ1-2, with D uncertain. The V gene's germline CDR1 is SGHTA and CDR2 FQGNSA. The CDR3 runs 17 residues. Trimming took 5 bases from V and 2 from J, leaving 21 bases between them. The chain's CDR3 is CASSPSPTGSGNYGYTF. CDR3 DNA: TGTGCCAGCAGCCCAAGCCCAACGGGCTCGGGGAACTATGGCTACACCTTC.